Described below is a single TCR beta chain sequence and its context. This specimen belongs to a study of CD8 T cells in Susac syndrome. V was clipped by 5 bases and J by 4 bases, with 26 bases between them. CDR1 is SQVTM and CDR2 is ANQGSEA in the germline V gene. This CDR3 comprises 17 residues. cDNA came from approximately 0.5 to 1 ug RNA primed by random hexamers. Amplification of TCR beta CDR3 across 54 Vbeta and 13 Jbeta was performed with immunoSEQ multiplex PCR. Each CDR3 protein gets one entry after TCRdb re-called the immunoSEQ multiplex PCR reads with MiXCR. The sample consists of approximately 140,000 distinct CDR3 sequences, about 95% of them appearing once.

The TCR was taken from a human donor with multiple sclerosis. Sequenced material: CD4+ T cells from PBMCs. The V call is TRBV29-1, the J call TRBJ2-5; maybe TRBD1 (6 bases). The CDR3 nucleotides are TGCAGCGTTCGCGGATATAGACTTATGGACAGCGGAGAGACCCAGTACTTC. Amino acids: CSVRGYRLMDSGETQYF.